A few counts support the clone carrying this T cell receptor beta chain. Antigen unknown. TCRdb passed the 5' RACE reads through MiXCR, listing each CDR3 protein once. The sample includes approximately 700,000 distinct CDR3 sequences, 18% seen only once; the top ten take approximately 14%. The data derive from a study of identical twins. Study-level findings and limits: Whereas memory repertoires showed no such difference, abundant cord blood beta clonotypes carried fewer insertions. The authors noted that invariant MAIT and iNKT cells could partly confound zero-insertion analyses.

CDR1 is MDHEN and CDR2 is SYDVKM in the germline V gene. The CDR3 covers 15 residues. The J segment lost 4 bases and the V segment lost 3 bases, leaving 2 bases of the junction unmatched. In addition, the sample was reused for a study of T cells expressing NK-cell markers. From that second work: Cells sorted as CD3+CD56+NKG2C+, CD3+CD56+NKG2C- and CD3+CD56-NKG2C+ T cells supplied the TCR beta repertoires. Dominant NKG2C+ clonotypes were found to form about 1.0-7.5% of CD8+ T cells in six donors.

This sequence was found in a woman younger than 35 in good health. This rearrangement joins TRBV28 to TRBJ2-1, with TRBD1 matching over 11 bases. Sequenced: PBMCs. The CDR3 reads CASSFGTGGYNEQFF. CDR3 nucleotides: TGTGCCAGCAGTTTCGGGACAGGGGGTTACAATGAGCAGTTCTTC.